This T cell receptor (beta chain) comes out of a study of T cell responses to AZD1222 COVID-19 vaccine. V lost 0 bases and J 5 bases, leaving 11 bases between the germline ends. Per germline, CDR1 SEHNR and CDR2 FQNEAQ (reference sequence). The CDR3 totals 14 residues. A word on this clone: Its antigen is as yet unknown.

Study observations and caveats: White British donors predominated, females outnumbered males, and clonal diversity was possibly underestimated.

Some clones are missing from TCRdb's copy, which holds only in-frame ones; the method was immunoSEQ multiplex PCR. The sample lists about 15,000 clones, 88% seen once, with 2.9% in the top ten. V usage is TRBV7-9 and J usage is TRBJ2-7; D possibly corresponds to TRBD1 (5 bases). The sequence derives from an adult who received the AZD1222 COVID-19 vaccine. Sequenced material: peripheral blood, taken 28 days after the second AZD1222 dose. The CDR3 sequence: CASSLAAGYDEQYF. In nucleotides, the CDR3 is TGTGCCAGCAGCTTAGCGGCAGGGTACGACGAGCAGTACTTC.